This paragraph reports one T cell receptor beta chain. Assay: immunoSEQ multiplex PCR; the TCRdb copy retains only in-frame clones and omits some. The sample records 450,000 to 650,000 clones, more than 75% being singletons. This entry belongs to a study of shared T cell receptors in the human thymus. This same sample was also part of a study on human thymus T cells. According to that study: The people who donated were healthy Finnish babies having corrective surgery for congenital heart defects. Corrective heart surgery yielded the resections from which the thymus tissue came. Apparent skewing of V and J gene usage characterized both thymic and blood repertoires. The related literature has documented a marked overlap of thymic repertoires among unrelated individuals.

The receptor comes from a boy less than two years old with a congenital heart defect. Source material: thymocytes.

CDR3 nucleotide sequence: TGCGCCAGCAGCCCACCCTCCCAAAGCGCGGGAGTCCAAGAGACCCAGTACTTC. Translation: CASSPPSQSAGVQETQYF. The chain recombines TRBV5-1 with TRBJ2-5; 7 positions agree with TRBD2. The CDR3 runs 18 residues. Germline V gene sequence: CDR1 SGHRS, CDR2 YFSETQ. The V and J ends lost 4 bases and 1 base, in that order; junction bases with no gene match: 16.